These 14 T cell receptor beta chains share one sample of origin, sequenced in a study of a mutant IDH1 vaccine in newly diagnosed glioma. Time point: week 23, last vaccination. It was 300 ug of mutant IDH1 20-mer peptide that made up each vaccine dose, given with topical imiquimod. These receptors have no identified antigens. TCRdb's table, derived via immunoSEQ multiplex PCR, lists solely in-frame clones and lacks some. The data contain roughly 76,000 clones, 65% to 90% of them singletons. Material: PBMCs, obtained from a glioma patient whose treatment included an IDH1 peptide vaccine. Receptor source: a man younger than 45 with glioma. Some clones in this sample may be carry-over from other donors' samples.

The gene calls are TRBV9 and TRBJ2-3; TRBD2 might be the D (5 bases). V lost 4 bases, J lost 8 bases, and 17 bases lay in between. Germline V gene lookup returns CDR1 SGDLS and CDR2 YYNGEE. This CDR3 is 14 amino acids long. The CDR3 sequence is CASSPPGSIGTQYF. The CDR3 coding sequence is TGTGCCAGCAGCCCCCCGGGGAGCATCGGTACGCAGTATTTT.

The gene calls are TRBV7-2 and TRBJ2-5; perhaps TRBD1 as D (6 bases). The CDR3 covers 14 residues. Trimming pared 4 bases from V and 1 base from J, leaving 10 bases between. Germline CDR1 is SGHTA and CDR2 is FQGNSA. The CDR3 DNA is TGTGCCAGCAGCTCTAACAGGGCCCAAGAGACCCAGTACTTC. Encoded protein: CASSSNRAQETQYF. The full variable domain, completed using reference TRBV7-2 and TRBJ2-5, is GAGVSQSPSNKVTEKGKDVELRCDPISGHTALYWYRQSLGQGLEFLIYFQGNSAPDKSGLPSDRFSAERTGGSVSTLTIQRTQQEDSAVYLCASSSNRAQETQYFGPGTRLLVL.

This chain connects TRBV5-4 to TRBJ1-2; TRBD1 aligns across 10 bases. The CDR3 has 15 residues. V shed 4 bases and J 6 bases; nucleotides not matched to a gene: 9. In germline, CDR1 is SGHNT, CDR2 YYREEE (reference sequence). The CDR3 DNA reads as TGTGCCAGCAGCCCCGGACAGGGGGTATTAGATGGCTACACCTTC. Translated, it gives CASSPGQGVLDGYTF.

The CDR3 sequence: CASSISKTSYEQYF. The CDR3 DNA sequence: TGTGCCAGTAGTATTTCAAAGACTTCCTACGAGCAGTACTTC. The V call is TRBV19, the J call TRBJ2-7, with D unclear. V was clipped by 3 bases and J by 1 base, with 10 bases between them. The germline V gene encodes CDR1 LNHDA and CDR2 SQIVND (reference sequence). This CDR3 spans 14 amino acids.

The chain has TRBV7-9 and TRBJ1-2; TRBD1 agrees at 11 bases. The V and J ends lost 5 bases and 8 bases, in that order; junction bases with no gene match: 7. From germline, CDR1 is SEHNR and CDR2 FQNEAQ (reference sequence). The CDR3 is 14 residues long. Here the CDR3 reads CASSLGQGAEGYTF. The CDR3 DNA follows: TGTGCCAGCAGCCTTGGACAGGGGGCAGAAGGCTACACCTTC.

The genes are TRBV18 and TRBJ1-3; weak D call: TRBD1 (5 bases). The CDR3 has 15 amino acids. The V and J ends lost 4 bases and 0 bases respectively, with 10 bases between them. Per the germline V gene, CDR1 is KGHSH and CDR2 is LQKENI. The CDR3: CASSLQTASGNTIYF. The CDR3 DNA sequence: TGTGCCAGCTCACTGCAGACAGCCTCTGGAAACACCATATATTTT.

The chain is built from TRBV28 and TRBJ2-7; TRBD2 aligns across 11 bases. The germline CDR1 and CDR2 sequences are MDHEN and SYDVKM. The CDR3 totals 13 residues. V lost 8 bases and J lost 5; bases outside the gene matches: 5. The CDR3 protein is CASQLAGAHEQYF. DNA for the CDR3: TGTGCCAGCCAACTAGCGGGAGCCCACGAGCAGTACTTC.

This clone was seen once. At one end the junction does not follow the germline gene, possibly because of a read error. J is TRBJ2-7 and V is TRBV7-9; 9 nucleotides match TRBD2. The germline CDR1 and CDR2 sequences are SEHNR and FQNEAQ (reference sequence). The CDR3 totals 13 residues. The CDR3 region is CASSLAGSDEQYF. The CDR3 region has the DNA TGTGCCAGCAGCCTAGCGGGGAGCGACGAGCAGTACTTC.

The J gene is TRBJ1-5, the V gene TRBV4-1; 7 nucleotides align to TRBD1. The CDR3 extends over 15 amino acids. Germline V gene lookup returns CDR1 MGHRA and CDR2 YSYEKL. V was clipped by 0 bases and J by 8 bases; unmatched bases: 7. CDR3 sequence (DNA): TGCGCCAGCAGCCAAGATAGCCAGGGGGTTGAGCCCCAGCATTTT. Residues: CASSQDSQGVEPQHF.

With regard to this clone: An end of the junction differs from the germline gene, which may be a read error. The rearrangement joins TRBV5-1 to TRBJ2-1; 8 bases are a match to TRBD2. Germline V gene data show CDR1 as SGHRS and CDR2 as YFSETQ. The CDR3 sequence is 14 residues long. CDR3 residues: CASKRELSYNEQLF. The CDR3 nucleotides read TGCGCCAGCAAGCGGGAGTTGTCCTACAATGAGCAGCTCTTC.

The J gene is TRBJ1-4, the V gene TRBV7-2; maybe TRBD1 (5 bases). Trimming took 1 base from V and 10 from J, leaving 10 bases between them. From germline, CDR1 is SGHTA and CDR2 FQGNSA. This CDR3 has 13 residues. CDR3 DNA: TGTGCCAGCAGCTTAGGTACAGGAGGAAAACTGTTTTTT. Translated: CASSLGTGGKLFF.

This clone was counted between two and nine times. The genes are TRBV21-1 and TRBJ2-7; the D call in the table, TRBD2, was not verified against the DNA. TRBV21-1 is termed a pseudogene. The CDR3 extends over 15 amino acids. The CDR3 here is CASSKYKRASYEQYF. As DNA, the CDR3 is TGTGCCAGCAGCAAATATAAGCGGGCCTCCTACGAGCAGTACTTC.

This clone was counted a few times. The rearrangement links TRBV28 to TRBJ1-1; D uncertain. V lost 7 bases and J 1 base, leaving 13 bases between the germline ends. The germline gives CDR1 MDHEN, CDR2 SYDVKM. The CDR3 has 14 residues. The chain's CDR3 is CASIYGRPNTEAFF. CDR3 nucleotides: TGTGCCAGCATTTATGGACGGCCGAACACTGAAGCTTTCTTT.

This sequence joins TRBV28 and TRBJ2-4, with D tentatively TRBD2 (6 bases). V dropped 3 bases and J dropped 9 bases, with 9 bases sitting between them. Looked up from germline, CDR1 is MDHEN and CDR2 is SYDVKM. The CDR3 has 12 amino acids. The CDR3 is CASSLRGTIQYF. In DNA form, the CDR3 reads TGTGCCAGCAGTTTGCGGGGTACCATTCAGTACTTC.